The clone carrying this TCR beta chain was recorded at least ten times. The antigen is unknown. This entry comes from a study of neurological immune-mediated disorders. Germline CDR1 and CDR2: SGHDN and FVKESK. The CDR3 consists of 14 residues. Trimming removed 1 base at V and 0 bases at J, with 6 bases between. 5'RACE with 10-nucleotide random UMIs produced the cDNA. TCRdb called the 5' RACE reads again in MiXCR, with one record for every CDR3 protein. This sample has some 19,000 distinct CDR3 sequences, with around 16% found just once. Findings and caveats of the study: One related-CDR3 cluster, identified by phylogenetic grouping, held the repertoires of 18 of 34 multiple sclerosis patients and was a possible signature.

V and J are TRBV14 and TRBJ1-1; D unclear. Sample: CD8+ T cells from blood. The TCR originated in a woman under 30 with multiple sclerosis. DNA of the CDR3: TGTGCCAGCAGCCAAGTCTCACTGAACACTGAAGCTTTCTTT. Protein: CASSQVSLNTEAFF.